This TCR beta chain is from a study of blood T cell repertoires in COVID-19. After removal of 4 bases from V and 5 bases from J, the junction contained 17 bases not matched to a gene. Germline V lookup: CDR1 MNHEY, CDR2 SMNVEV (reference sequence). The CDR3 loop spans 20 amino acids. A Seattle source enrolled patients during active infection and followed them longitudinally. The assay was immunoSEQ multiplex PCR, and TCRdb's table has in-frame clones only and misses some. The sample consists of about 30,000 clones, roughly 80% of them appearing once. This TCR came from a man in his 70s with COVID-19, enrolled during active disease. The sample taken for sequencing was peripheral blood. This chain joins TRBV27 and TRBJ2-5, with 15 positions matching TRBD2. For the CDR3, the DNA is TGTGCCAGCAGTTCCCAACCCGGACTAGCGGGAGGGCGGCTGGAGGAGACCCAGTACTTC. It is translated as CASSSQPGLAGGRLEETQYF.